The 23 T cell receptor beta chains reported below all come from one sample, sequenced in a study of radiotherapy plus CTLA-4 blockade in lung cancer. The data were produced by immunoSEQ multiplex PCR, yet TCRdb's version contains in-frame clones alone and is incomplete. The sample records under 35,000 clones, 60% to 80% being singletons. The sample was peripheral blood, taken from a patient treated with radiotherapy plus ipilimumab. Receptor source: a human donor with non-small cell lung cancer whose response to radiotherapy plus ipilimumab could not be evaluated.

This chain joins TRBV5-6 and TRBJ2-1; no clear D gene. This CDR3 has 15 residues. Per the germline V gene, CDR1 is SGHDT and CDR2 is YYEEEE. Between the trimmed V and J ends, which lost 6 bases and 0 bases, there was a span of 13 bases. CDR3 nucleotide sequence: TGTGCCAGCACCGACACCGTGTTCTCCTACAATGAGCAGTTCTTC. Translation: CASTDTVFSYNEQFF.

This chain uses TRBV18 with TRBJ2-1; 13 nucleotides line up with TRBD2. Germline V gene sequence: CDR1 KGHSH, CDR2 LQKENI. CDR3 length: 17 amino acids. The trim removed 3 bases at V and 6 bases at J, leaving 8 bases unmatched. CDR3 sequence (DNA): TGTGCCAGCTCACCTCGGACTAGCGGGAGCGCTATCAATGAGCAGTTCTTC. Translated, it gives CASSPRTSGSAINEQFF.

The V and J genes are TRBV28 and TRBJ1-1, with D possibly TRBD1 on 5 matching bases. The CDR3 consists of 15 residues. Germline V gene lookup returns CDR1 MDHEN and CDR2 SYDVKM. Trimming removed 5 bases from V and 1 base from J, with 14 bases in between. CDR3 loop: CASSGGVRQNTEAFF. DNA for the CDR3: TGTGCCAGCAGTGGAGGGGTCAGGCAGAACACTGAAGCTTTCTTT.

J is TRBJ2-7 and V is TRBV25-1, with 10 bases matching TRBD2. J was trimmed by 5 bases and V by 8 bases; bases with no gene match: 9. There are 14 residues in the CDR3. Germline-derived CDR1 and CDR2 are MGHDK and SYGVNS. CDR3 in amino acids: CASGLSGRPDEQYF. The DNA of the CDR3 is TGTGCCAGCGGTCTTAGCGGGAGGCCCGACGAGCAGTACTTC.

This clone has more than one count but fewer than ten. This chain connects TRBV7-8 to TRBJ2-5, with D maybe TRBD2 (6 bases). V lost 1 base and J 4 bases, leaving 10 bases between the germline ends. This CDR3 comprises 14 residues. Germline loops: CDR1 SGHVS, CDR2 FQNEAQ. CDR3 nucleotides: TGTGCCAGCAGCTTAGGGCGGGAAGGAGAGACCCAGTACTTC. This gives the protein CASSLGREGETQYF. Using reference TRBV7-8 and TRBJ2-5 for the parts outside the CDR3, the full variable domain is GAGVSQSPRYKVAKRGQDVALRCDPISGHVSLFWYQQALGQGPEFLTYFQNEAQLDKSGLPSDRFFAERPEGSVSTLKIQRTQQEDSAVYLCASSLGREGETQYFGPGTRLLVL.

The CDR3 DNA reads as TGTGCCAGCAGTTCTGGGGAGGGGGGCTACAATGAGCAGTTCTTC. Encoded protein: CASSSGEGGYNEQFF. The chain employs TRBV11-3 and TRBJ2-1; weak D call: TRBD2 (7 bases). This CDR3 comprises 15 residues. Trimming removed 6 bases from V and 3 bases from J, with 15 bases in between. In germline, CDR1 is SGHNT, CDR2 YENEEA.

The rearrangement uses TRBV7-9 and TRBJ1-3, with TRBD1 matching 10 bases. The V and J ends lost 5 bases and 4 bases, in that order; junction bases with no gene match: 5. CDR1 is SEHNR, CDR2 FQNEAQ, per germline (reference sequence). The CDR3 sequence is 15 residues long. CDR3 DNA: TGTGCCAGCAGCCCTGACAGGGGGCAAGGAAACACCATATATTTT. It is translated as CASSPDRGQGNTIYF.

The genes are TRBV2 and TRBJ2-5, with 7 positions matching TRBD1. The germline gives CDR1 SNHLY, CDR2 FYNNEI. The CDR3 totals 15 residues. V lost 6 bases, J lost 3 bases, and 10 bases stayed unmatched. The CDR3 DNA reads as TGTGCCAGCAGGACGTCGGCCAGGGGGAAAGAGACCCAGTACTTC. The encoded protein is CASRTSARGKETQYF.

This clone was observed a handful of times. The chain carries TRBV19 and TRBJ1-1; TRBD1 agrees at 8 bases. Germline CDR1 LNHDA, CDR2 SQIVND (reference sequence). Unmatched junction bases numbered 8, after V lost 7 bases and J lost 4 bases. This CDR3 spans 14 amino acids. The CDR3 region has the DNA TGTGCCAGTATCAGGGACAGGCTGAGCACTGAAGCTTTCTTT. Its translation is CASIRDRLSTEAFF.

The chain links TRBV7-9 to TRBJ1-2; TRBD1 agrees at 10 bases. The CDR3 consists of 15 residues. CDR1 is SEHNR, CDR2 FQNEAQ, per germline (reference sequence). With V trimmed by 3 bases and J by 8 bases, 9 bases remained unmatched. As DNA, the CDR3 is TGTGCCAGCAGCTTGATTGGGACAGGGGCAAGAGGCTACACCTTC. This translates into CASSLIGTGARGYTF.

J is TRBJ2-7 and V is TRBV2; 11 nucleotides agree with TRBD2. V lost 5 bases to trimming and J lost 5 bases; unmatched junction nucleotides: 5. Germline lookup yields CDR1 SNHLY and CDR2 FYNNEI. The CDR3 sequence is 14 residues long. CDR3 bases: TGTGCCAGCAGTCGACTAGCGGGGCTCCACGAGCAGTACTTC. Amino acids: CASSRLAGLHEQYF.

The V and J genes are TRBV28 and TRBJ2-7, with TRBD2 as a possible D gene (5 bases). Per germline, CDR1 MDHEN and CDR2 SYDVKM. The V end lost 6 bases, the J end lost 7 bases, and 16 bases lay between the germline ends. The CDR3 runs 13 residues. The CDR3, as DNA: TGTGCCAGCAGGCCCGGGAACTTGGGGGAGCAGTACTTC. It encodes CASRPGNLGEQYF.

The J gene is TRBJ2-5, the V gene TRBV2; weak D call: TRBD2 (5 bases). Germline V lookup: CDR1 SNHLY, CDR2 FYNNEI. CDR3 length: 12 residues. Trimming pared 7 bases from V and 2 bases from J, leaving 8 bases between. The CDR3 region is CASTREQETQYF. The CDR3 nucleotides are TGTGCCAGCACCCGGGAACAAGAGACCCAGTACTTC.

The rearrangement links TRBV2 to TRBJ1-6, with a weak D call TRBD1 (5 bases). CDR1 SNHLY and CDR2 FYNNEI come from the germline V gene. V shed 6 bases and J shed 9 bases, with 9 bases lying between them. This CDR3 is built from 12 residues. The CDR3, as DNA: TGTGCCAGCAGGCCCAGGGCTTCACCCCTCCACTTT. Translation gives CASRPRASPLHF.

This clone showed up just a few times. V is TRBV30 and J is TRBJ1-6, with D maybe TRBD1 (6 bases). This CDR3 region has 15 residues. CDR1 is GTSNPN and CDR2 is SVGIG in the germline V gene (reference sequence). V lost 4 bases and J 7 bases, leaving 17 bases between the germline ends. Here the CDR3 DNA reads TGTGCCTGGATCCCCCCCACAGGGACCAATTCACCCCTCCACTTT. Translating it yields CAWIPPTGTNSPLHF. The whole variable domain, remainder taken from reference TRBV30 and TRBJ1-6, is SQTIHQWPATLVQPVGSPLSLECTVEGTSNPNLYWYRQAAGRGLQLLFYSVGIGQISSEVPQNLSASRPQDRQFILSSKKLLLSDSGFYLCAWIPPTGTNSPLHFGNGTRLTVT.

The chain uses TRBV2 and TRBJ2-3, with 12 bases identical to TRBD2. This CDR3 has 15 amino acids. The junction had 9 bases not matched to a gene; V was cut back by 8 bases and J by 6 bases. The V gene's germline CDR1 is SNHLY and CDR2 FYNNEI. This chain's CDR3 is CASPKTSGSGDTQYF. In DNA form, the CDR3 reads TGTGCCAGCCCTAAGACTAGCGGGAGTGGTGATACGCAGTATTTT.

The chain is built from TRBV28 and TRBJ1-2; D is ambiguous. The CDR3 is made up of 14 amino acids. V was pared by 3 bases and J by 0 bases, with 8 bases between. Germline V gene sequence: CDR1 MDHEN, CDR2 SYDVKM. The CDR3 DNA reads TGTGCCAGCAGTTTCCGGGTTACTAACTATGGCTACACCTTC. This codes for CASSFRVTNYGYTF.

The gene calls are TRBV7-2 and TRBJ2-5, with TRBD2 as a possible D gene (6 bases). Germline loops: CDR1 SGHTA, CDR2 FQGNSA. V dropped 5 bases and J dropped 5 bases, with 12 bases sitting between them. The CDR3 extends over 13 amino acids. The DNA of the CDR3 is TGTGCCAGCAGCCCCGGGGCGGGGGAGACCCAGTACTTC. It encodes CASSPGAGETQYF.

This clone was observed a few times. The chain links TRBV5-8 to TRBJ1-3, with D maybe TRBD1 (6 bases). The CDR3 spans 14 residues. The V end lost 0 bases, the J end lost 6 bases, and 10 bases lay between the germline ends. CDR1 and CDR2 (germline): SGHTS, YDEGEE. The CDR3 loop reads CASSLVDRVNTIYF. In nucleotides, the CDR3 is TGTGCCAGCAGCTTGGTGGACAGAGTAAACACCATATATTTT.

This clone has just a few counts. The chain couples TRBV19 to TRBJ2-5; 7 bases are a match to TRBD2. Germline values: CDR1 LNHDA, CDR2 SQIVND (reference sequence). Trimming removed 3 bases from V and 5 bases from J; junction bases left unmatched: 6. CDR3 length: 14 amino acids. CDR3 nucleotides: TGTGCCAGTAGTATCGGCGGACTAGTTGAGACCCAGTACTTC. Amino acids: CASSIGGLVETQYF.

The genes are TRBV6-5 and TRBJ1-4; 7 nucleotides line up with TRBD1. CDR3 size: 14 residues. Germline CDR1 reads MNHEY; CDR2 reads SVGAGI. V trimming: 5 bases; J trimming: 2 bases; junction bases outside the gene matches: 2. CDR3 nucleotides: TGTGCCAGCAGTACAGGGGCCACTAATGAAAAACTGTTTTTT. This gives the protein CASSTGATNEKLFF.

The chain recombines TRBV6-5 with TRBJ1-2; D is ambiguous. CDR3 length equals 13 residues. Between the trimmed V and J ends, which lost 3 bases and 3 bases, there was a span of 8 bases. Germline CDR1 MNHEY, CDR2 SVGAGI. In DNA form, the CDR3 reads TGTGCCAGCAGTTATGGCAGTGACTATGGCTACACCTTC. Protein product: CASSYGSDYGYTF.

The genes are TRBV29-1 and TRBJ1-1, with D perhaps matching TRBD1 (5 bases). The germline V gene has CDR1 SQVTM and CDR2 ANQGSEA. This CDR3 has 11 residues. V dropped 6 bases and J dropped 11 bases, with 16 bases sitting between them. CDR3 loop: CSVDLSGLAFF. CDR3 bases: TGCAGCGTGGACCTTTCAGGGTTGGCTTTCTTT.